This passage covers 12 T cell receptor beta chains from one sample sequenced in a study of blood T cell repertoires in COVID-19. The protocol was immunoSEQ multiplex PCR, while the TCRdb copy is restricted to in-frame clones and leaves out a portion. The data hold 400,000 to 500,000 clones, with around nine tenths observed a single time. The sample was PBMCs or T cells enriched from blood (not recorded which). These receptors were taken from a woman aged 35 to 49 who had recovered from COVID-19.

The gene calls are TRBV29-1 and TRBJ1-1; D gene unclear. Germline-derived CDR1 and CDR2 are SQVTM and ANQGSEA. The CDR3 loop spans 17 amino acids. The V end lost 3 bases, the J end lost 2 bases, and 22 bases lay between the germline ends. CDR3 region: CSVDYDVTALLNTEAFF. The CDR3 nucleotides read TGCAGCGTTGACTATGACGTAACAGCACTCCTCAACACTGAAGCTTTCTTT.

The V call is TRBV7-6, the J call TRBJ2-1; TRBD2 matches 9 bases. The CDR3 is made up of 17 amino acids. Germline V gene sequence: CDR1 SGHVS, CDR2 FNYEAQ. V lost 1 base to trimming and J lost 6 bases; unmatched junction nucleotides: 10. CDR3 in amino acids: CASSLDIASGAFNEQFF. CDR3 DNA sequence: TGTGCCAGCAGCTTAGACATAGCTAGCGGGGCATTCAATGAGCAGTTCTTC.

This chain links TRBV24-1 with TRBJ2-1; D is possibly TRBD2 (6 bases). CDR1 and CDR2 from the germline V gene are KGHDR and SFDVKD. This CDR3 is built from 15 residues. The CDR3 loop is CDLSGRKSSYNEQFF. As DNA, the CDR3 is TGTGACCTTAGTGGGAGGAAGTCGTCCTACAATGAGCAGTTCTTC.

As DNA, the CDR3 is TGTGCCAGCAGCTTGGAAGGGGTAGGGGAGCTGTTTTTT. It encodes CASSLEGVGELFF. The rearrangement links TRBV5-5 to TRBJ2-2; D might be TRBD1 (5 bases). Trimming stripped 0 bases from V and 8 bases from J, with 8 bases between. CDR1 and CDR2 from the germline V gene are SGHKS and YYEKEE (reference sequence). CDR3 length: 13 residues.

The chain recombines TRBV29-1 with TRBJ1-2, with 7 bases fitting TRBD1. Germline loops: CDR1 SQVTM, CDR2 ANQGSEA. Unmatched junction bases numbered 9, after V lost 3 bases and J lost 2 bases. The CDR3 is made up of 15 amino acids. CDR3 nucleotides: TGCAGCGTTGACCGGGACAGCGTCTCAAACTATGGCTACACCTTC. Protein: CSVDRDSVSNYGYTF.

This chain links TRBV3-1 (or the pseudogene TRBV3-2) with TRBJ2-2, with D unresolved. The V gene lost 3 bases and the J gene lost 4 bases, with 6 bases spanning the gap. Germline-derived CDR1 and CDR2 are LGHDT and YNNKEL (reference sequence). There are 13 residues in the CDR3. CDR3 residues: CASSHSRTGELFF. The DNA for the CDR3 is TGTGCCAGCAGCCATTCCCGCACCGGGGAGCTGTTTTTT.

The rearrangement uses TRBV6-2 or TRBV6-3 and TRBJ1-5, with 7 positions matching TRBD1. CDR3 length: 17 amino acids. Losses at the gene ends were 4 bases for V and 5 bases for J; bases not matched to a gene: 14. The germline V gene has CDR1 MNHEY and CDR2 SVGEGT. The DNA for the CDR3 is TGTGCCAGCAGTTTTGACAGGGAAGTGGTTGGTTATCAGCCCCAGCATTTT. Translated: CASSFDREVVGYQPQHF.

The chain employs TRBV7-2 and TRBJ1-1; 8 nucleotides align to TRBD1. V lost 6 bases, J lost 3 bases, and 0 bases stayed unmatched. This CDR3 contains 12 residues. Germline V gives CDR1 SGHTA, CDR2 FQGNSA. The CDR3 DNA reads as TGTGCCAGCAGGGACAGGGACACTGAAGCTTTCTTT. Amino acids: CASRDRDTEAFF.

The V and J genes are TRBV14 and TRBJ1-2, with D perhaps TRBD1 (5 bases). The CDR3 consists of 16 residues. V dropped 0 bases and J dropped 8 bases, with 19 bases sitting between them. Germline lookup yields CDR1 SGHDN and CDR2 FVKESK. CDR3 in DNA: TGTGCCAGCAGCCAAGATCTTGGAGGGGCCGGCCGGGGCTACACCTTC. Protein sequence: CASSQDLGGAGRGYTF.

The CDR3 region is CATSDAVAGKYTGELFF. In DNA, the CDR3 is TGTGCCACCAGTGATGCTGTAGCGGGAAAGTACACCGGGGAGCTGTTTTTT. The chain has TRBV24-1 and TRBJ2-2; 8 positions match TRBD2. The CDR3 is 17 amino acids. After removal of 3 bases from V and 3 bases from J, the junction contained 8 bases not matched to a gene. Germline-derived CDR1 and CDR2 are KGHDR and SFDVKD.

V usage is TRBV5-1 and J usage is TRBJ1-4; TRBD1 agrees at 7 bases. V was clipped by 4 bases and J by 8 bases; unmatched bases: 8. The CDR3 consists of 14 residues. Germline CDR1 reads SGHRS; CDR2 reads YFSETQ. CDR3 amino acids: CASSIGQVGEKLFF. The CDR3 DNA reads as TGCGCCAGCAGCATAGGACAGGTCGGAGAAAAACTGTTTTTT.

This chain connects TRBV5-1 to TRBJ1-1; the D is unclear. Germline CDR1 and CDR2: SGHRS and YFSETQ. The germline V and J ends were trimmed by 1 base and 2 bases, with 9 bases remaining between them. The CDR3 spans 14 residues. CDR3 sequence: CASSLFPGNTEAFF. As DNA, the CDR3 is TGCGCCAGCAGCTTGTTCCCAGGAAACACTGAAGCTTTCTTT.